This T cell receptor beta chain stems from a study of blood T cell repertoires in COVID-19. Study details: Collection of acute and convalescent COVID-19 samples took place in the United States, Italy and Spain. PBMCs, B-cell-depleted T cells, or T cells provided the cDNA or gDNA that made up the material.

Per the authors' pipeline: The authors estimated nucleated cell counts from reference gene primer amplification. Sequencing was performed with immunoSEQ multiplex PCR; in TCRdb, only in-frame clones are kept and a portion is missing. V, J and clone size derive from that table, while D and trimming were established from the DNA sequence. This sample has about 47,000 clones, with about 80% found just once. The CDR3 has 14 residues. Germline V gene lookup returns CDR1 MGHDK and CDR2 SYGVNS. Sequenced: peripheral blood. This clonotype originated in a woman aged 55-69 years with acute or convalescent COVID-19. The chain is built from TRBV25-1 and TRBJ1-6; 7 bases line up with TRBD1. The chain's CDR3 is CDDRVSTRGSPLHF. CDR3 DNA: TGTGACGACAGGGTGAGTACACGAGGATCACCCCTCCACTTT.